Listed here are 10 T cell receptor beta chains from one sample, sequenced in a study of cytomegalovirus exposure and HLA in healthy donors. The PCR was carried out with 60 Vbeta primers and 13 Jbeta primers. Here immunoSEQ multiplex PCR was the method, and the copy in TCRdb shows in-frame clones only, minus some. Found here are about 82,000 clones, over 60% of them singletons; the top ten hold approximately 21%. Input material: PBMCs. The receptors derive from a woman aged 45-60 years in good health and CMV-seropositive.

This chain uses TRBV7-3 with TRBJ1-2, with D possibly being TRBD1 (5 bases). Germline-derived CDR1 and CDR2 are SGHTA and FQGTGA. Deletions cut 1 base from V and 10 bases from J, with 19 bases between. The CDR3 length is 15 residues. DNA for the CDR3: TGTGCCAGCAGCTTAAGGAGGGTAGCGGGGGGAGCCTACACCTTC. Translated, it gives CASSLRRVAGGAYTF.

The chain couples TRBV28 to TRBJ1-2; D not resolved. CDR3 length equals 16 residues. The germline CDR1 and CDR2 sequences are MDHEN and SYDVKM. The V end was cut by 3 bases, the J end by 4 bases, with 18 bases between. The CDR3 coding sequence is TGTGCCAGCAGTTTTTTGTTATTTAGGAGCGGCTATGGCTACACCTTC. This codes for CASSFLLFRSGYGYTF.

This chain links TRBV7-3 with TRBJ2-3; 7 positions agree with TRBD2. This CDR3 region has 15 residues. J lost 2 bases, V lost 6 bases, and 8 bases had no gene match. Per the germline V gene, CDR1 is SGHTA and CDR2 is FQGTGA. DNA of the CDR3: TGTGCCAGCAGACCCGGACTAGGTCCCACAGATACGCAGTATTTT. Translating gives CASRPGLGPTDTQYF.

V usage is TRBV28 and J usage is TRBJ2-5, with TRBD2 identical over 10 bases. The V and J ends lost 2 bases and 4 bases, in that order; junction bases with no gene match: 4. Germline assignment: CDR1 MDHEN and CDR2 SYDVKM. CDR3 length: 15 residues. Written as DNA, the CDR3 is TGTGCCAGCAGTTTAGGACTAGCGGTCCGAGAGACCCAGTACTTC. Its translation: CASSLGLAVRETQYF.

The rearrangement links TRBV6-6 to TRBJ2-5; D unclear. Per the germline V gene, CDR1 is MNHNY and CDR2 is SVGAGI (reference sequence). The CDR3 contains 13 residues. Between the trimmed V and J ends, which lost 4 bases and 2 bases, there was a span of 8 bases. CDR3 nucleotides: TGTGCCAGCAGTTCTTCAGGTCAAGAGACCCAGTACTTC. Translated: CASSSSGQETQYF.

This rearrangement joins TRBV28 to TRBJ2-7; 8 bases fit TRBD1. CDR1 MDHEN and CDR2 SYDVKM come from the germline V gene. The ends lost 3 bases at V and 5 bases at J; junction bases unmatched: 9. The CDR3 is made up of 15 amino acids. The CDR3 bases are TGTGCCAGCAGTTTTAGTGGACAGGGAAAAAACGAGCAGTACTTC. Translated: CASSFSGQGKNEQYF.

The V and J genes are TRBV6-5 and TRBJ2-5; tentative D call: TRBD2 (6 bases). Germline V CDR1 and CDR2: MNHEY, SVGAGI. V lost 4 bases and J lost 5, with 11 bases in between. This CDR3 contains 13 residues. The CDR3 DNA is TGTGCCAGCAGTTTCTTCCGGGGGGAGACCCAGTACTTC. This gives the protein CASSFFRGETQYF.

V is TRBV19 and J is TRBJ2-7; no definite D call. The ends were cut back, 3 bases at V and 6 bases at J, with 15 bases in the middle. Per germline, CDR1 LNHDA and CDR2 SQIVND (reference sequence). The CDR3 is 14 amino acids. The CDR3 sequence is CASSMVSGSFEQYF. CDR3 bases: TGTGCCAGTAGTATGGTTTCAGGCAGCTTCGAGCAGTACTTC.

V gene TRBV15 combines with J gene TRBJ1-6; TRBD1 matches at 11 bases. CDR1 and CDR2 from the germline V gene are LNHNV and YYDKDF (reference sequence). The CDR3 extends over 14 amino acids. Trimming at V came to 5 bases and at J to 10 bases, leaving 4 bases not matched to a gene. The CDR3 DNA is TGTGCCACCAGCCGGGGACAGGGGGAATCACCCCTCCACTTT. Its translation: CATSRGQGESPLHF.

The chain carries TRBV4-2 and TRBJ1-1; D not resolved. The CDR3 extends over 13 amino acids. Germline V CDR1 and CDR2: LGHNA, YNFKEQ. Trimming took 6 bases from V and 5 from J, leaving 13 bases between them. CDR3 region: CASREEGRTEAFF. The CDR3 DNA follows: TGTGCCAGCAGAGAAGAGGGCAGAACTGAAGCTTTCTTT.